This TCR beta chain appears in the sequencing data of a study of cytomegalovirus exposure and HLA in healthy donors. The primer mix had 60 Vbeta and 13 Jbeta primers. Using immunoSEQ multiplex PCR, the repertoire was profiled, and TCRdb retains in-frame clones only, with some absent. The sample holds 90,000 to 100,000 clones, around 69% seen once. Germline assignment: CDR1 LGHNA and CDR2 YNFKEQ. The length of the CDR3 is 18 residues. The trim removed 1 base at V and 5 bases at J, leaving 8 bases unmatched. The clonotype comes from a woman in her sixties or seventies in good health and CMV-seropositive. Sample: PBMCs. The rearrangement joins TRBV4-2 to TRBJ2-7, with TRBD2 matching 16 bases. The chain's CDR3 is CASSQVGTSGRVVNEQYF. The CDR3 region has the DNA TGTGCCAGCAGCCAAGTAGGGACTAGCGGGAGGGTGGTAAACGAGCAGTACTTC.